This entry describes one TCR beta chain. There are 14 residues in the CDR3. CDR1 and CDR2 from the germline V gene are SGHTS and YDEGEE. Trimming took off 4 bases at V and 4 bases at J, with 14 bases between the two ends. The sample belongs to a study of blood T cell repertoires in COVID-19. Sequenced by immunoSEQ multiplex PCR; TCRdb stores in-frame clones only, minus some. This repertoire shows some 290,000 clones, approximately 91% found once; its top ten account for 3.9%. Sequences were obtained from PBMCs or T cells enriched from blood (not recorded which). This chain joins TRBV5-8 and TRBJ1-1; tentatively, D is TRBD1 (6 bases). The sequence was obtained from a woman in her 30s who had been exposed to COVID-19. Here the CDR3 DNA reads TGTGCCAGCAGCCCGGGACACCGGAGCACTGAAGCTTTCTTT. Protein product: CASSPGHRSTEAFF.